This T cell receptor beta chain appears in the sequencing data of a study of T cells in tuberculosis. Whole-study context: Blood was taken before or within 7 days of anti-tuberculosis therapy. Study results and caveats: The TCR-beta difference was not significant; alpha differences partly reflected length.

V was cut by 2 bases and J by 1 base, with 12 bases left in between. CDR3 size: 15 residues. CDR1 is SGHNT, CDR2 YYREEE, per germline (reference sequence). Sequenced by immunoSEQ multiplex PCR; TCRdb stores in-frame clones only, minus some. Here the sample spans approximately 49,000 clones, about 96% being singletons. Time point here: new active TB diagnosis, blood taken before or within 7 days of starting treatment. Each patient had positive sputum smear microscopy and/or positive culture. As concerns this clone: Its antigen remains unknown.

The source material was PBMCs, sampled at tuberculosis diagnosis. This rearrangement joins TRBV5-4 to TRBJ1-1, with D possibly matching TRBD1 (6 bases). The sequence came from an adult with tuberculosis. The CDR3 DNA follows: TGTGCCAGCAGCTTTATGGACAGACCGAACACTGAAGCTTTCTTT. It translates to CASSFMDRPNTEAFF.